The 13 T cell receptor beta chains presented below share a single source sample, sequenced in a study of OX40 agonist ivuxolimab in advanced cancers. Profiling relied on immunoSEQ multiplex PCR, and the TCRdb table lists in-frame clones only, not all of them. The table includes 75,000 to 100,000 clones, about 90% detected once. The sample was CD4+ or CD8+ T cells sorted from blood, taken in a trial of the OX40 agonist ivuxolimab. Receptor source: an adult with an advanced solid tumor such as melanoma, head and neck, liver or kidney cancer.

This chain joins TRBV5-1 and TRBJ1-2, with 10 bases fitting TRBD1. The CDR3 runs to 14 residues. V was pared by 4 bases and J by 3 bases, with 3 bases of the junction left unmatched. Germline V gene data show CDR1 as SGHRS and CDR2 as YFSETQ. The CDR3 loop is CASSRQGADYGYTF. As DNA, the CDR3 is TGCGCCAGCAGCCGACAGGGGGCAGACTATGGCTACACCTTC.

The chain couples TRBV25-1 to TRBJ2-5, with 7 positions matching TRBD1. Germline values: CDR1 MGHDK, CDR2 SYGVNS. The CDR3 is made up of 14 amino acids. Unmatched junction bases numbered 11, after V lost 8 bases and J lost 5 bases. The CDR3 reads CASARQGAVETQYF. In nucleotides, the CDR3 is TGTGCCAGCGCCCGACAGGGCGCTGTGGAGACCCAGTACTTC. Based on the CDR3 plus reference TRBV25-1 and TRBJ2-5, the full variable domain is EADIYQTPRYLVIGTGKKITLECSQTMGHDKMYWYQQDPGMELHLIHYSYGVNSTEKGDLSSESTVSRIRTEHFPLTLESARPSHTSQYLCASARQGAVETQYFGPGTRLLVL.

The sample holds one count of this clone. The chain recombines TRBV6-6 with TRBJ1-2; D gene unclear. Germline CDR1 reads MNHNY; CDR2 reads SVGAGI (reference sequence). The CDR3 contains 14 residues. The ends were cut back, 2 bases at V and 2 bases at J, with 9 bases in the middle. This chain's CDR3 is CASSYGGINYGYTF. CDR3 coding DNA: TGTGCCAGCAGTTACGGAGGGATAAACTATGGCTACACCTTC.

This chain connects TRBV18 to TRBJ2-1; D remains ambiguous. Germline loops: CDR1 KGHSH, CDR2 LQKENI. The CDR3 consists of 13 residues. Trimming cost V 2 bases and J 4 bases, with 6 bases left between them. The DNA for the CDR3 is TGTGCCAGCTCACCATCCAGGTACAATGAGCAGTTCTTC. Protein: CASSPSRYNEQFF. Full variable domain (remainder filled in from reference TRBV18 and TRBJ2-1): NAGVMQNPRHLVRRRGQEARLRCSPMKGHSHVYWYRQLPEEGLKFMVYLQKENIIDESGMPKERFSAEFPKEGPSILRIQQVVRGDSAAYFCASSPSRYNEQFFGPGTRLTVL.

This clone was observed a handful of times. The chain couples TRBV7-9 to TRBJ2-7; D unresolved. CDR3 length equals 12 residues. V lost 5 bases to trimming and J lost 0 bases, with 5 bases between them. Germline assignment: CDR1 SEHNR and CDR2 FQNEAQ (reference sequence). The CDR3 DNA follows: TGTGCCAGCAGCCTCAGCTCCTACGAGCAGTACTTC. This encodes CASSLSSYEQYF. The complete variable domain, with remaining parts taken from reference TRBV7-9 and TRBJ2-7, reads DTGVSQNPRHKITKRGQNVTFRCDPISEHNRLYWYRQTLGQGPEFLTYFQNEAQLEKSRLLSDRFSAERPKGSFSTLEIQRTEQGDSAMYLCASSLSSYEQYFGPGTRLTVT.

The chain carries TRBV9 and TRBJ2-1, with TRBD2 matching over 8 bases. The junction had 2 bases not matched to a gene; V was cut back by 0 bases and J by 3 bases. The CDR3 consists of 15 residues. Germline CDR1 reads SGDLS; CDR2 reads YYNGEE. In DNA form, the CDR3 reads TGTGCCAGCAGCGTAGATCGGGGGGGCTACAATGAGCAGTTCTTC. This encodes CASSVDRGGYNEQFF. Full variable domain (missing parts from reference TRBV9 and TRBJ2-1): DSGVTQTPKHLITATGQRVTLRCSPRSGDLSVYWYQQSLDQGLQFLIQYYNGEERAKGNILERFSAQQFPDLHSELNLSSLELGDSALYFCASSVDRGGYNEQFFGPGTRLTVL.

This clone was observed a single time. The chain combines TRBV10-3 with TRBJ1-1, with D possibly TRBD1 on 5 matching bases. Germline loops: CDR1 ENHRY, CDR2 SYGVKD. V gave up 3 bases and J gave up 3 bases, with 11 bases separating them. The CDR3 spans 14 residues. The CDR3 nucleotides read TGTGCCATCAGTGAATTGGGGGGGGACACTGAAGCTTTCTTT. Protein sequence: CAISELGGDTEAFF.

The chain joins TRBV19 to TRBJ2-2; 10 bases map to TRBD1. CDR3 size: 14 residues. V was clipped by 5 bases and J by 9 bases; unmatched bases: 6. Germline V gene data show CDR1 as LNHDA and CDR2 as SQIVND (reference sequence). The CDR3 bases are TGTGCCAGTAGTCGGACAGGGGGTAACCGGGAGCTGTTTTTT. It translates to CASSRTGGNRELFF.

J is TRBJ2-1 and V is TRBV4-3, with D tentatively TRBD1 (6 bases). The CDR3 sequence is 17 residues long. Trimming cost V 0 bases and J 9 bases, with 21 bases left between them. Germline-derived CDR1 and CDR2 are LGHNA and YSLEER. The CDR3 reads CASSQERSRGRRGEQFF. The CDR3 nucleotides are TGCGCCAGCAGCCAAGAGCGCTCTAGGGGCCGCAGGGGTGAGCAGTTCTTC.

This clone was detected once. The CDR3 bases are TGTGCCAGCAGTTATCGTGGGGGGCGGAGGTATTTT. Protein: CASSYRGGRRYF. V is TRBV6-6 and J is TRBJ2-3; D may match TRBD1 or TRBD2 (6 bases each). Per germline, CDR1 MNHNY and CDR2 SVGAGI (reference sequence). The CDR3 contains 12 residues. V was clipped by 3 bases and J by 14 bases, with 15 bases between them.

In DNA form, the CDR3 reads TGCGCCAGCAGCTCTCTGACAGGGGGGAATGAAAAACTGTTTTTT. It translates to CASSSLTGGNEKLFF. V is TRBV4-1 and J is TRBJ1-4; TRBD1 agrees at 9 bases. J lost 5 bases, V lost 5 bases, and 6 bases had no gene match. Germline loops: CDR1 MGHRA, CDR2 YSYEKL. The CDR3 consists of 15 residues.

V gene TRBV6-6 combines with J gene TRBJ2-1; TRBD2 agrees at 9 bases. The CDR3 consists of 15 residues. V lost 10 bases and J lost 9; bases outside the gene matches: 16. Per germline, CDR1 MNHNY and CDR2 SVGAGI (reference sequence). CDR3 DNA sequence: TGTGCCACCCGGCGAGGCGGGGGGGCTCGGGGTGAGCAGTTCTTC. Encoded protein: CATRRGGGARGEQFF.

V usage is TRBV5-1 and J usage is TRBJ2-1; 8 bases map to TRBD2. From germline, CDR1 is SGHRS and CDR2 YFSETQ. The CDR3 covers 13 residues. V lost 4 bases to trimming and J lost 6 bases; unmatched junction nucleotides: 3. For the CDR3, the DNA is TGCGCCAGCAGCGGCGGGACTAGCAATGAGCAGTTCTTC. Translation gives CASSGGTSNEQFF.